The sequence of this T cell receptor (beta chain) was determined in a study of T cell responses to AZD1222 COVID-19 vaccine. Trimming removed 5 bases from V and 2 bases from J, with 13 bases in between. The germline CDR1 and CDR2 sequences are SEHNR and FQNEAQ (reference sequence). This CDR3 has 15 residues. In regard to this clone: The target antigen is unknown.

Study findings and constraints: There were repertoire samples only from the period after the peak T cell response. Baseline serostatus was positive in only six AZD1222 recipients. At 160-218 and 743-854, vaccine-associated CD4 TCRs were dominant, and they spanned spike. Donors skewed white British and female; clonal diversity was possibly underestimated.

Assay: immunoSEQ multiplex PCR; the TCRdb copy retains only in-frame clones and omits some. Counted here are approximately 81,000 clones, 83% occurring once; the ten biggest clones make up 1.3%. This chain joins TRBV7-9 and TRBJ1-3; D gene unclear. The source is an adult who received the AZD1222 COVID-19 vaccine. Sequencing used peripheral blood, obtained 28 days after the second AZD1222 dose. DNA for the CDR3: TGTGCCAGCAGCCTACCCGAGCGGGCTGGAAACACCATATATTTT. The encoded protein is CASSLPERAGNTIYF.